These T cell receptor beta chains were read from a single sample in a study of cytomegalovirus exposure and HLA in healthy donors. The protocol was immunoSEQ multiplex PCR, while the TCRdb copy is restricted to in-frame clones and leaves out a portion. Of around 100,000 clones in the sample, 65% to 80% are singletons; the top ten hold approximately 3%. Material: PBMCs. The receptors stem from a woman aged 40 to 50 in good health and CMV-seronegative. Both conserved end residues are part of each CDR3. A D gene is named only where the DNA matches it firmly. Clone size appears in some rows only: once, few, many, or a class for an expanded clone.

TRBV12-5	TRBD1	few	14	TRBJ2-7	TGTGCTAGTGGTTTGGGTGACAGGGTCTACGAGCAGTACTTC	CASGLGDRVYEQYF
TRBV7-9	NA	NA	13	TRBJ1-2	TGTGCCAGCAGCTTAATACAGATCGATGGCTACACCTTC	CASSLIQIDGYTF
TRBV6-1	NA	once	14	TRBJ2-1	TGTGCCAGCAGTCCCTGGACAGTCTACAATGAGCAGTTCTTC	CASSPWTVYNEQFF
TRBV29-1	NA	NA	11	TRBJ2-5	TGCAGCGTTGCGGGGGAAGAGACCCAGTACTTC	CSVAGEETQYF
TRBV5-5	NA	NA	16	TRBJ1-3	TGTGCCAGCAGCTTGGGAGTCTTCGTCACTGGAAACACCATATATTTT	CASSLGVFVTGNTIYF
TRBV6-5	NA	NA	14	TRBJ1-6	TGTGCCAGCAGTTATTCCACCAGCGGTTCACCCCTCCACTTT	CASSYSTSGSPLHF
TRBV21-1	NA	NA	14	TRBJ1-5	TGTGCCAGCACCCAGCAGGGGGGCAATCAGCCCCAGCATTTT	CASTQQGGNQPQHF
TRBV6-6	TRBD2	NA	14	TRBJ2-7	TGTGCCAGCAGTCTAGCGGGAGTAGGATACGAGCAGTACTTC	CASSLAGVGYEQYF
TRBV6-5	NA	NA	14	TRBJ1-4	TGTGCCAGCAGGACGACAGCAACTAATGAAAAACTGTTTTTT	CASRTTATNEKLFF
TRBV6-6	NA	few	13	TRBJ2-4	TGTGCCAGCTTGCCCAGGGAAAGTGACATTCAGTACTTC	CASLPRESDIQYF
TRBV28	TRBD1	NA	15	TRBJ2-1	TGTGCCAGCAGCAGTGGACAGGGGTCCTACAATGAGCAGTTCTTC	CASSSGQGSYNEQFF